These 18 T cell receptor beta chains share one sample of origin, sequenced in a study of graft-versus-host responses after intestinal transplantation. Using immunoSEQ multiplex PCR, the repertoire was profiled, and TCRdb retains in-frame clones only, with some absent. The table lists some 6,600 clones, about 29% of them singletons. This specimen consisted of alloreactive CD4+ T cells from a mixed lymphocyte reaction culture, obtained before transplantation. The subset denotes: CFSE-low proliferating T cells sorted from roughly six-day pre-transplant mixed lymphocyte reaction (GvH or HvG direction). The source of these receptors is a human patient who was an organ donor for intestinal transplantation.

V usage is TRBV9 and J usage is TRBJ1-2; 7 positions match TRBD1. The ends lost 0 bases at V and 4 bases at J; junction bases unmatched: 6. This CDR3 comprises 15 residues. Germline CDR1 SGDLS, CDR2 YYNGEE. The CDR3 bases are TGTGCCAGCAGCGTAGAGGTAGGGGGCCTCTATGGCTACACCTTC. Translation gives CASSVEVGGLYGYTF.

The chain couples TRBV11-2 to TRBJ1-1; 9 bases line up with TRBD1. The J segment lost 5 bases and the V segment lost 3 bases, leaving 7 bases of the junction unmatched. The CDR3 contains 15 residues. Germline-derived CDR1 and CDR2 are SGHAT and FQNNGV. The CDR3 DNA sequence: TGTGCCAGCAGCTTCGGACAGGGGATGCGGACTGAAGCTTTCTTT. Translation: CASSFGQGMRTEAFF.

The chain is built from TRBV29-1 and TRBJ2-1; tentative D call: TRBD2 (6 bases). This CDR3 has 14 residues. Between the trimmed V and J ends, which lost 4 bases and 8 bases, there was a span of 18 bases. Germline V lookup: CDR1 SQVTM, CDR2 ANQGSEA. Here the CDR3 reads CSVGRTTSSHEQFF. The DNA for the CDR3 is TGCAGCGTTGGGCGGACTACCTCGTCACATGAGCAGTTCTTC.

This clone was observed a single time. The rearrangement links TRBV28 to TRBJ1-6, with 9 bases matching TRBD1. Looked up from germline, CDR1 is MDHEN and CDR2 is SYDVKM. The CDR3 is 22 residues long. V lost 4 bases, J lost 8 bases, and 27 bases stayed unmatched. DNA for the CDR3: TGTGCCAGCAGTTGGTTCACAGGGGGCAATTGGTTGACCTTCGAATCGGATTCACCCCTCCACTTT. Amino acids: CASSWFTGGNWLTFESDSPLHF. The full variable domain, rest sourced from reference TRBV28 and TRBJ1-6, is DVKVTQSSRYLVKRTGEKVFLECVQDMDHENMFWYRQDPGLGLRLIYFSYDVKMKEKGDIPEGYSVSREKKERFSLILESASTNQTSMYLCASSWFTGGNWLTFESDSPLHFGNGTRLTVT.

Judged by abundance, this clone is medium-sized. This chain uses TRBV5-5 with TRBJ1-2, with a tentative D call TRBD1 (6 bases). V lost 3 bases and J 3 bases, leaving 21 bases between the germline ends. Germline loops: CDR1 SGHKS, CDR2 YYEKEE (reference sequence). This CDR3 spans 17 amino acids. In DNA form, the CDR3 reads TGTGCCAGCAGCTCCGACGCAAAAGGACAGCCTTACTATGGCTACACCTTC. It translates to CASSSDAKGQPYYGYTF.

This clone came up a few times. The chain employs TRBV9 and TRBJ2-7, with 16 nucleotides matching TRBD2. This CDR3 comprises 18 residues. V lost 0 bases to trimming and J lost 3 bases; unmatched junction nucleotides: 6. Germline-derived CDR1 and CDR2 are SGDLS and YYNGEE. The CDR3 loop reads CASSVAGTSGGAGYEQYF. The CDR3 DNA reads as TGTGCCAGCAGCGTAGCCGGGACTAGCGGGGGGGCCGGCTACGAGCAGTACTTC.

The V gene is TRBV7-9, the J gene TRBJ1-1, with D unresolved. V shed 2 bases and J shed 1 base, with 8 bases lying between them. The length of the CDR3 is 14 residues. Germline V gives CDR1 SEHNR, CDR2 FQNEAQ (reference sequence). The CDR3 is CASSLSQWNTEAFF. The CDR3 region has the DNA TGTGCCAGCAGCTTATCTCAGTGGAACACTGAAGCTTTCTTT.

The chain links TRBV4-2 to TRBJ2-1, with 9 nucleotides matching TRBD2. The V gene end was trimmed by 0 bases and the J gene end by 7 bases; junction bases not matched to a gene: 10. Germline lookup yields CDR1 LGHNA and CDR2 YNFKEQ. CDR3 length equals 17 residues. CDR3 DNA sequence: TGTGCCAGCAGCCAAGATCTCAGGCTAGCGGGGACGAATGAGCAGTTCTTC. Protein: CASSQDLRLAGTNEQFF.

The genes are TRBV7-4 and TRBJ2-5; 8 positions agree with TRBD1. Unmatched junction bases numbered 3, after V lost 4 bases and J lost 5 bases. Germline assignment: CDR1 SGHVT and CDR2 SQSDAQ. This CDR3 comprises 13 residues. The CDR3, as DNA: TGTGCCAGCAGCTCCCGGACAGGGGAGACCCAGTACTTC. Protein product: CASSSRTGETQYF.

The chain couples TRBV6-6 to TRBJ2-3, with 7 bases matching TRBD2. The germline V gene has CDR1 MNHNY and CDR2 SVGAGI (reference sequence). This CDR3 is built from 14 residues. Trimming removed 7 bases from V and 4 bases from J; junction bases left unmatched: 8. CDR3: CASTLGGSADTQYF. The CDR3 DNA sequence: TGTGCCAGCACCCTGGGCGGGAGCGCAGATACGCAGTATTTT.

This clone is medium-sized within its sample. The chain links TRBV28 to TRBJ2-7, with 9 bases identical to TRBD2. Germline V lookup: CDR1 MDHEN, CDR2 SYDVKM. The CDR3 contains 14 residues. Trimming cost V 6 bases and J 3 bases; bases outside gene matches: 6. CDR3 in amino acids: CASRFSGSLYEQYF. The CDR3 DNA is TGTGCCAGCAGGTTTAGCGGGAGCCTCTACGAGCAGTACTTC. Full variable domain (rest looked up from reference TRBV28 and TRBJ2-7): DVKVTQSSRYLVKRTGEKVFLECVQDMDHENMFWYRQDPGLGLRLIYFSYDVKMKEKGDIPEGYSVSREKKERFSLILESASTNQTSMYLCASRFSGSLYEQYFGPGTRLTVT.

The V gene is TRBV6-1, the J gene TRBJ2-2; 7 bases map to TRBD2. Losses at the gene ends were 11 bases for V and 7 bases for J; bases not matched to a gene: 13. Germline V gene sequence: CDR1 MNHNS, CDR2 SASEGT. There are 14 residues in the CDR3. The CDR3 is CAARLARMGGELFF. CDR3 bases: TGTGCCGCTAGACTAGCCCGAATGGGCGGGGAGCTGTTTTTT.

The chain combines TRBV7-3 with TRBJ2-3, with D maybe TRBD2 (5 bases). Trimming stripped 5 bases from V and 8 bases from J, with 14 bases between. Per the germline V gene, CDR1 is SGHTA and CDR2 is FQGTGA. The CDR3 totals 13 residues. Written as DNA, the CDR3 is TGTGCCAGCAGCCCGGGGTGGGCAGTTACGCAGTATTTT. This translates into CASSPGWAVTQYF.

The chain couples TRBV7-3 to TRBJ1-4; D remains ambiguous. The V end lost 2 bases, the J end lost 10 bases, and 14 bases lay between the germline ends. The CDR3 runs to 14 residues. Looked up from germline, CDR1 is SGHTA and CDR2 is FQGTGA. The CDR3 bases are TGTGCCAGCAGCTTACGGGGTACCCTGCGAAAACTGTTTTTT. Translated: CASSLRGTLRKLFF.

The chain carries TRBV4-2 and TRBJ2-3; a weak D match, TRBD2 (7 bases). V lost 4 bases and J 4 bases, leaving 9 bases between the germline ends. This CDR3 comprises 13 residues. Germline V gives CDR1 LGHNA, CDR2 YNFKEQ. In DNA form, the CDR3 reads TGTGCCAGCAGCCCGGGGGGCGCAGATACGCAGTATTTT. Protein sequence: CASSPGGADTQYF.

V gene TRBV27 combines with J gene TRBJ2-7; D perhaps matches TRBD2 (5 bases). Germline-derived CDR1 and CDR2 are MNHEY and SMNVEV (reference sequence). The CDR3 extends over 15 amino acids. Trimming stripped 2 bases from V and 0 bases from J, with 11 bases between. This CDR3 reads CASSLRGGYSYEQYF. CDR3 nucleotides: TGTGCCAGCAGTTTACGCGGCGGGTACTCCTACGAGCAGTACTTC.

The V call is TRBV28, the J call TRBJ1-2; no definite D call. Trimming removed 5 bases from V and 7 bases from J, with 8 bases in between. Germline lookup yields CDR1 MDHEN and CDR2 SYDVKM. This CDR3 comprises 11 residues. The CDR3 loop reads CASSLFFGYTF. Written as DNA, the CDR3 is TGTGCCAGCAGTCTTTTCTTTGGCTACACCTTC.

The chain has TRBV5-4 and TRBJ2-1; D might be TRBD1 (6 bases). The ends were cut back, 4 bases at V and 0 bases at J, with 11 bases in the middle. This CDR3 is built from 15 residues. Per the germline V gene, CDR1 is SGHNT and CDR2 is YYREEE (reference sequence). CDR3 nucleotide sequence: TGTGCCAGCAGCGGGGGCTCCAGCTCCTACAATGAGCAGTTCTTC. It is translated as CASSGGSSSYNEQFF.